The 19 T cell receptor beta chains given below trace back to one sample, sequenced in a study of blood T cell repertoires in COVID-19. The protocol was immunoSEQ multiplex PCR, while the TCRdb copy is restricted to in-frame clones and leaves out a portion. The sample comprises approximately 200,000 clones, roughly four fifths of which are singletons, and over 10% rests with the top ten. Material: peripheral blood. The receptors here all came from a woman aged 45-65 years with acute or convalescent COVID-19.

This chain links TRBV29-1 with TRBJ2-2, with 9 nucleotides matching TRBD2. Germline assignment: CDR1 SQVTM and CDR2 ANQGSEA. The V segment lost 2 bases and the J segment 1 base; nucleotides outside the gene matches: 8. CDR3 size: 17 residues. The CDR3: CSVEIGGRGRNTGELFF. In nucleotides, the CDR3 is TGCAGCGTTGAAATAGGCGGGAGGGGGAGGAACACCGGGGAGCTGTTTTTT.

The CDR3 reads CASSLATGTNTIYF. The CDR3 nucleotides read TGTGCCAGCAGCTTAGCAACAGGGACAAACACCATATATTTT. The chain combines TRBV11-2 with TRBJ1-3; D possibly corresponds to TRBD1 (6 bases). The CDR3 covers 14 residues. Germline V lookup: CDR1 SGHAT, CDR2 FQNNGV. Trimming stripped 1 base from V and 6 bases from J, with 10 bases between.

The V and J genes are TRBV2 and TRBJ1-2; no definite D call. The CDR3 covers 15 residues. CDR1 and CDR2 (germline): SNHLY, FYNNEI. The V end was cut by 4 bases, the J end by 4 bases, with 16 bases between. CDR3 DNA: TGTGCCAGCAGTGTGGTCAGAGGACTTGCCTATGGCTACACCTTC. This sequence encodes CASSVVRGLAYGYTF.

The J gene is TRBJ2-4, the V gene TRBV18; 10 positions agree with TRBD1. V shed 4 bases and J 4 bases; nucleotides not matched to a gene: 10. The CDR3 has 17 amino acids. Germline loops: CDR1 KGHSH, CDR2 LQKENI. In DNA form, the CDR3 reads TGTGCCAGCTCACAACAGGGACAGGGGTCCGGAAAAAACATTCAGTACTTC. Residues: CASSQQGQGSGKNIQYF.

The chain recombines TRBV6-5 with TRBJ2-7; D not resolved. The V and J ends lost 0 bases and 5 bases respectively, with 11 bases between them. The V gene's germline CDR1 is MNHEY and CDR2 SVGAGI. The CDR3 extends over 14 amino acids. The CDR3: CASSYSRTTNEQYF. CDR3 in DNA: TGTGCCAGCAGTTACTCCCGAACTACTAACGAGCAGTACTTC.

There are many counts of this clone. This chain uses TRBV24-1 with TRBJ2-1; 7 bases are shared with TRBD2. The CDR3 length is 13 residues. The V segment lost 4 bases and the J segment 7 bases; nucleotides outside the gene matches: 3. Germline V gives CDR1 KGHDR, CDR2 SFDVKD. CDR3 sequence (DNA): TGTGCCACCAGTGAACCCGGGAGGAATGAGCAGTTCTTC. Protein sequence: CATSEPGRNEQFF.

This clone was seen only once. V and J are TRBV6-4 and TRBJ2-3, with 12 nucleotides matching TRBD2. Germline CDR1 MRHNA, CDR2 SNTAGT. CDR3 length equals 18 residues. V lost 0 bases to trimming and J lost 3 bases; unmatched junction nucleotides: 7. The CDR3 DNA is TGTGCCAGCAGTGACTCGGAACTAGCGGGGGGAAGGACAGATACGCAGTATTTT. Amino acids: CASSDSELAGGRTDTQYF.

This sequence joins TRBV24-1 and TRBJ2-1, with 8 bases lining up with TRBD1. This CDR3 has 15 amino acids. The junction had 6 bases not matched to a gene; V was cut back by 0 bases and J by 9 bases. Germline CDR1 KGHDR, CDR2 SFDVKD. The CDR3 DNA is TGTGCCACCAGTGATTTGCACGACAGGGGAGGTGAGCAGTTCTTC. The encoded protein is CATSDLHDRGGEQFF.

The chain joins TRBV7-2 to TRBJ2-7; D gene unclear. V gave up 5 bases and J gave up 4 bases, with 12 bases separating them. The germline V gene has CDR1 SGHTA and CDR2 FQGNSA. The CDR3 loop spans 13 amino acids. CDR3 in amino acids: CASSQEPPYEQYF. In nucleotides, the CDR3 is TGTGCCAGCAGCCAAGAGCCCCCGTACGAGCAGTACTTC.

The chain recombines TRBV14 with TRBJ1-2; D is possibly TRBD1 (6 bases). The length of the CDR3 is 15 residues. The germline V and J ends were trimmed by 0 bases and 5 bases, with 13 bases remaining between them. Germline V CDR1 and CDR2: SGHDN, FVKESK. Here the CDR3 DNA reads TGTGCCAGCAGCCAAGATACAGGGATTAGTTATGGCTACACCTTC. Encoded protein: CASSQDTGISYGYTF. The full variable domain, with the rest looked up from reference TRBV14 and TRBJ1-2, is EAGVTQFPSHSVIEKGQTVTLRCDPISGHDNLYWYRRVMGKEIKFLLHFVKESKQDESGMPNNRFLAERTGGTYSTLKVQPAELEDSGVYFCASSQDTGISYGYTFGSGTRLTVV.

V and J are TRBV7-6 and TRBJ2-7; 7 positions agree with TRBD2. The CDR3 is 15 residues long. V shed 4 bases, J shed 2 bases, and the junction held 8 bases outside the gene matches. CDR1 and CDR2 from the germline V gene are SGHVS and FNYEAQ. The chain's CDR3 is CASSSEAGSTYEQYF. The DNA of the CDR3 is TGTGCCAGCAGCTCAGAAGCGGGGTCTACCTACGAGCAGTACTTC.

The chain uses TRBV28 and TRBJ1-4, with D possibly matching TRBD1 (5 bases). Trimming left V 3 bases short and J 8 bases short, with 16 bases between. Per the germline V gene, CDR1 is MDHEN and CDR2 is SYDVKM. The CDR3 is 15 residues long. This CDR3 is CASSFFGAGKEKLFF. The DNA of the CDR3 is TGTGCCAGCAGTTTTTTTGGCGCAGGGAAGGAAAAACTGTTTTTT.

The J gene is TRBJ2-3, the V gene TRBV6-2 or TRBV6-3; D possibly corresponds to TRBD2 (5 bases). From germline, CDR1 is MNHEY and CDR2 SVGEGT. V was shortened by 5 bases and J by 1 base, with 13 bases between the two germline ends. The CDR3 loop spans 15 amino acids. CDR3 sequence: CASSRLAARTDTQYF. The CDR3 bases are TGTGCCAGCAGTCGGCTAGCTGCCCGCACAGATACGCAGTATTTT.

A few counts support this clone. The chain recombines TRBV3-1 (or the pseudogene TRBV3-2) with TRBJ2-1; 9 bases agree with TRBD2. CDR3 size: 14 residues. The V segment lost 4 bases and the J segment 7 bases; nucleotides outside the gene matches: 5. CDR1 LGHDT and CDR2 YNNKEL come from the germline V gene (reference sequence). Here the CDR3 reads CASSLRGGDNEQFF. In DNA, the CDR3 is TGTGCCAGCAGCCTGCGGGGGGGCGATAATGAGCAGTTCTTC.

This sequence joins TRBV7-2 and TRBJ2-7; tentative D call: TRBD2 (5 bases). The germline gives CDR1 SGHTA, CDR2 FQGNSA. The CDR3 is 16 amino acids. Trimming took 1 base from V and 0 from J, leaving 13 bases between them. The CDR3 here is CASSLERGSRSYEQYF. CDR3 bases: TGTGCCAGCAGCTTAGAAAGAGGGTCCCGCTCCTACGAGCAGTACTTC.

The rearrangement links TRBV7-2 to TRBJ2-2; D possibly corresponds to TRBD2 (5 bases). Germline CDR1 reads SGHTA; CDR2 reads FQGNSA. This CDR3 comprises 16 residues. Trimming removed 2 bases at V and 2 bases at J, with 12 bases between. CDR3 protein: CASSLMRTLNTGELFF. As DNA, the CDR3 is TGTGCCAGCAGCTTAATGAGGACTTTAAACACCGGGGAGCTGTTTTTT.

This clone was seen just once. The J gene is TRBJ2-7, the V gene TRBV19; 12 bases are shared with TRBD2. CDR3 length: 14 amino acids. Trimming removed 6 bases from V and 6 bases from J; junction bases left unmatched: 6. CDR1 and CDR2 (germline): LNHDA, SQIVND (reference sequence). Here the CDR3 reads CASRVTSGSSEQYF. The CDR3 DNA sequence: TGTGCCAGTAGGGTGACTAGCGGGAGTTCCGAGCAGTACTTC.

The chain recombines TRBV11-2 with TRBJ1-3; a possible D gene is TRBD1 (6 bases). CDR1 is SGHAT and CDR2 is FQNNGV in the germline V gene. The ends were cut back, 5 bases at V and 2 bases at J, with 13 bases in the middle. The CDR3 is 15 residues long. CDR3 in DNA: TGTGCCAGCAGCCCGCTACAGGGAACTGGAAACACCATATATTTT. Protein product: CASSPLQGTGNTIYF.

The V call is TRBV24-1, the J call TRBJ2-1; D unresolved. The V end lost 9 bases, the J end lost 3 bases, and 5 bases lay between the germline ends. This CDR3 contains 11 residues. CDR1 KGHDR and CDR2 SFDVKD come from the germline V gene. CDR3 nucleotides: TGTGCCACCCAGGACTACAATGAGCAGTTCTTC. This gives the protein CATQDYNEQFF.